This T cell receptor beta chain is drawn from a study of response to subunit inactivated influenza vaccine. General study findings and limits: It was suggested by the authors that few new T cells are recruited by each seasonal influenza vaccination.

The CDR3 contains 17 residues. One entry per CDR3 protein results from TCRdb running MiXCR on the RT-PCR reads. Of more than 400,000 distinct CDR3 sequences listed, approximately 11% are singletons. As regards this clonotype: Its antigen is currently unknown.

This sequence joins TRBV21-1 and TRBJ1-5; TRBD1, the D gene given by the table, was not confirmed from the DNA. TRBV21-1 is reported as a pseudogene. The source of this sequence is a man aged 45-60 years who received an inactivated influenza vaccine. Source: PBMCs from blood, taken 35 to 45 days after vaccination. The CDR3 sequence: CASREVRYRGSNQPQHF. CDR3 sequence (DNA): TGTGCCTCCCGGGAGGTCAGGTACCGGGGGAGCAATCAGCCCCAGCATTTT.